These 9 T cell receptor beta chains were sequenced from one sample in a study of CXCR3-negative and CXCR3-positive naive CD8 T cells. The TRB libraries of cDNA were built by UMI-labeled 5' RACE. After re-calling the 5' RACE reads, TCRdb lists one entry per CDR3 protein, DNA absent. The sample table includes some 130,000 distinct CDR3 sequences. Sequences were obtained from naive CXCR3- CD8+ T cells from blood. As to subset: CD45RO-CCR7+CD27+CD95- naive CD8+ T cells lacking CXCR3 (TNR3-). The receptor source for this set is a human donor in good health. Some clones in this sample may be carry-over from other donors' samples.

CDR3 in amino acids: CATSIRTEAFF. V is TRBV25-1 and J is TRBJ1-1. This CDR3 has 11 residues. CDR1 and CDR2 from the germline V gene are MGHDK and SYGVNS.

V usage is TRBV9 and J usage is TRBJ2-1. The CDR3 runs 13 residues. Looked up from germline, CDR1 is SGDLS and CDR2 is YYNGEE. CDR3 amino acids: CASSVADYNEQFF.

CDR3 residues: CASSLPDGDSPLHF. The rearrangement links TRBV14 to TRBJ1-6; there is no DNA to check the TCRdb D call of TRBD1. The germline gives CDR1 SGHDN, CDR2 FVKESK. The length of the CDR3 is 14 residues.

The chain employs TRBV7-3 and TRBJ2-1. The CDR3 consists of 14 residues. The germline V gene encodes CDR1 SGHTA and CDR2 FQGTGA. The CDR3 spells CASSLTGVTDEQFF.

The chain combines TRBV28 with TRBJ2-2; TCRdb returns TRBD2, unconfirmable since there is no DNA. The CDR3 is 18 residues long. CDR1 MDHEN and CDR2 SYDVKM come from the germline V gene. The CDR3 sequence: CASSLGLADDANTGELFF.

This chain connects TRBV28 to TRBJ2-1; TCRdb selects TRBD2, and the lack of DNA leaves this call unchecked. From germline, CDR1 is MDHEN and CDR2 SYDVKM. The CDR3 is 16 residues long. The CDR3 region is CASSPGGLSSYNEQFF. Full variable domain (outside the CDR3, taken from reference TRBV28 and TRBJ2-1): DVKVTQSSRYLVKRTGEKVFLECVQDMDHENMFWYRQDPGLGLRLIYFSYDVKMKEKGDIPEGYSVSREKKERFSLILESASTNQTSMYLCASSPGGLSSYNEQFFGPGTRLTVL.

This chain joins TRBV27 and TRBJ2-7. Germline V gene lookup returns CDR1 MNHEY and CDR2 SMNVEV (reference sequence). The CDR3 runs 13 residues. The CDR3 is CASSLSATYEQYF.

The V and J genes are TRBV29-1 and TRBJ2-1; the TCRdb D gene call, TRBD1, has no DNA to confirm it. The CDR3 spans 12 residues. Germline V lookup: CDR1 SQVTM, CDR2 ANQGSEA. The CDR3 reads CSVWTGGHEQFF.

The chain has TRBV6-6 and TRBJ2-7; TCRdb outputs TRBD1, but without DNA this stays unchecked. From germline, CDR1 is MNHNY and CDR2 SVGAGI (reference sequence). There are 17 residues in the CDR3. The CDR3 here is CASSWDRGRRGSYEQYF.